One and the same sample provided the 30 T cell receptor beta chains below, sequenced in a study of blood T cell repertoires in COVID-19. Libraries were prepared by immunoSEQ multiplex PCR; TCRdb keeps only in-frame clonotypes and omits some of them. The sample shows under 250,000 clones, roughly 80% of them seen only once. Sequencing input: peripheral blood. Every receptor here comes from a woman in her 70s with acute or convalescent COVID-19.

V is TRBV6-5 and J is TRBJ1-4, with D possibly matching TRBD1 (5 bases). V lost 6 bases and J 5 bases, leaving 16 bases between the germline ends. Germline V lookup: CDR1 MNHEY, CDR2 SVGAGI. The length of the CDR3 is 15 residues. The CDR3 coding sequence is TGTGCCAGCAGCCCCGGGGGGACGGCCAATGAAAAACTGTTTTTT. It specifies CASSPGGTANEKLFF.

This clone was recorded once. The chain is built from TRBV7-8 and TRBJ2-1; the match to TRBD1 covers 8 bases. Trimming cost V 1 base and J 4 bases; bases outside gene matches: 0. Germline lookup yields CDR1 SGHVS and CDR2 FQNEAQ. This CDR3 has 14 residues. The CDR3 nucleotides are TGTGCCAGCAGCTTAGGGGACAGGTACAATGAGCAGTTCTTC. This translates into CASSLGDRYNEQFF.

This clone was counted a single time. This chain joins TRBV28 and TRBJ1-2, with TRBD1 identical over 8 bases. This CDR3 is 14 amino acids long. CDR1 is MDHEN, CDR2 SYDVKM, per germline. Losses at the gene ends were 10 bases for V and 2 bases for J; bases not matched to a gene: 9. The CDR3 DNA sequence: TGTGCCACCAGAGGGACAGGAGGGAACTATGGCTACACCTTC. It codes for CATRGTGGNYGYTF.

The chain has TRBV24-1 and TRBJ2-6; maybe TRBD1 (6 bases). The V end lost 5 bases, the J end lost 0 bases, and 10 bases lay between the germline ends. There are 16 residues in the CDR3. CDR1 is KGHDR and CDR2 is SFDVKD in the germline V gene. In DNA, the CDR3 is TGTGCCACCAGTGGGGACATCAGCTCTGGGGCCAACGTCCTGACTTTC. Its protein product is CATSGDISSGANVLTF.

This clone has just one count. V and J are TRBV7-2 and TRBJ1-1; 11 bases agree with TRBD1. The germline V gene encodes CDR1 SGHTA and CDR2 FQGNSA. CDR3 length: 13 amino acids. The junction had 3 bases not matched to a gene; V was cut back by 5 bases and J by 7 bases. The CDR3, as DNA: TGTGCCAGCAGCAGGGACAGGGGGTTTGAAGCTTTCTTT. Translation: CASSRDRGFEAFF.

This sequence joins TRBV7-2 and TRBJ2-7, with 9 bases fitting TRBD1. V shed 1 base and J 11 bases; nucleotides not matched to a gene: 6. This CDR3 spans 13 amino acids. The germline gives CDR1 SGHTA, CDR2 FQGNSA. The CDR3 DNA reads as TGTGCCAGCAGCTTAGACAGGGGGCGTAGGAAGTACTTC. Translating gives CASSLDRGRRKYF.

The V gene is TRBV5-1, the J gene TRBJ1-5; D perhaps matches TRBD1 (5 bases). The germline gives CDR1 SGHRS, CDR2 YFSETQ. V was trimmed by 0 bases and J by 1 base, leaving 5 bases between them. The CDR3 is 14 amino acids. In DNA, the CDR3 is TGCGCCAGCAGCTTGGAGGGGAGCAATCAGCCCCAGCATTTT. As protein: CASSLEGSNQPQHF.

This clone was seen only once. The chain couples TRBV6-5 to TRBJ1-6; 8 positions agree with TRBD1. The junction had 5 bases not matched to a gene; V was cut back by 0 bases and J by 7 bases. The CDR3 runs to 16 residues. Germline assignment: CDR1 MNHEY and CDR2 SVGAGI. DNA of the CDR3: TGTGCCAGCAGTTACTCGAAGGACAGGGTGAATTCACCCCTCCACTTT. This encodes CASSYSKDRVNSPLHF.

CDR3 in amino acids: CASSLGGFHTKNTEAFF. The CDR3 DNA reads as TGTGCCAGCAGCCTAGGAGGGTTCCACACTAAGAACACTGAAGCTTTCTTT. This chain connects TRBV6-2 or TRBV6-3 to TRBJ1-1, with D unresolved. CDR3 length: 17 residues. Germline loops: CDR1 MNHEY, CDR2 SVGEGT. The V and J ends lost 6 bases and 1 base respectively, with 21 bases between them.

In its sample, this clone was seen once. The chain uses TRBV12-3 or TRBV12-4 and TRBJ2-1; possible D gene TRBD2, 5 bases. This CDR3 has 12 amino acids. The V and J ends lost 4 bases and 8 bases respectively, with 9 bases between them. The DNA for the CDR3 is TGTGCCAGCAGTTCGCTCGGGGATGAGCAGTTCTTC. Residues: CASSSLGDEQFF.

The chain couples TRBV6-5 to TRBJ1-2; a weak D match, TRBD1 (5 bases). Looked up from germline, CDR1 is MNHEY and CDR2 is SVGAGI. Deletions cut 4 bases from V and 7 bases from J, with 16 bases between. This CDR3 has 14 residues. The CDR3 DNA is TGTGCCAGCAGTTCCGGACCCCTAGACAGTGGCTACACCTTC. This gives the protein CASSSGPLDSGYTF.

The chain carries TRBV6-6 and TRBJ1-5; D call uncertain. With 7 bases removed from V and 0 bases from J, the gap between germline ends came to 10 bases. The germline CDR1 and CDR2 sequences are MNHNY and SVGAGI (reference sequence). This CDR3 region has 14 residues. The chain's CDR3 is CASTENYSNQPQHF. The CDR3 nucleotides are TGTGCCAGCACCGAGAACTATAGCAATCAGCCCCAGCATTTT.

CDR3 residues: CASSPLGTGGNYEQYF. In DNA form, the CDR3 reads TGTGCCAGCTCACCTCTAGGGACAGGGGGTAATTACGAGCAGTACTTC. The chain recombines TRBV18 with TRBJ2-7; 11 bases fit TRBD1. The CDR3 contains 16 residues. The V and J ends lost 3 bases and 4 bases, in that order; junction bases with no gene match: 8. CDR1 and CDR2 (germline): KGHSH, LQKENI. The full variable domain, with the rest looked up from reference TRBV18 and TRBJ2-7, is NAGVMQNPRHLVRRRGQEARLRCSPMKGHSHVYWYRQLPEEGLKFMVYLQKENIIDESGMPKERFSAEFPKEGPSILRIQQVVRGDSAAYFCASSPLGTGGNYEQYFGPGTRLTVT.

The gene calls are TRBV19 and TRBJ2-2; 8 bases align to TRBD2. CDR1 and CDR2 from the germline V gene are LNHDA and SQIVND (reference sequence). V trimming: 6 bases; J trimming: 7 bases; junction bases outside the gene matches: 16. The CDR3 sequence is 17 residues long. This CDR3 is CASSPTSLRGVSGELFF. The CDR3 nucleotides read TGTGCCAGTAGCCCCACCTCTTTGCGGGGGGTCAGCGGGGAGCTGTTTTTT.

This chain links TRBV18 with TRBJ2-6; D is possibly TRBD1 (6 bases). CDR1 and CDR2 from the germline V gene are KGHSH and LQKENI. The CDR3 is 16 residues long. V was shortened by 2 bases and J by 4 bases, with 12 bases between the two germline ends. CDR3 DNA: TGTGCCAGCTCACCAATCAGGGGCCCGGGGGCCAACGTCCTGACTTTC. Protein product: CASSPIRGPGANVLTF.

The chain uses TRBV5-1 and TRBJ2-2; D perhaps matches TRBD1 (6 bases). V dropped 5 bases and J dropped 0 bases, with 11 bases sitting between them. The CDR3 is made up of 15 amino acids. Germline lookup yields CDR1 SGHRS and CDR2 YFSETQ. CDR3 DNA sequence: TGCGCCAGCAGTAGGGGGTCCTCGAACACCGGGGAGCTGTTTTTT. This sequence encodes CASSRGSSNTGELFF.

V usage is TRBV4-2 and J usage is TRBJ2-1; 9 bases fit TRBD2. The V gene end was trimmed by 1 base and the J gene end by 8 bases; junction bases not matched to a gene: 9. The CDR3 contains 16 residues. The germline CDR1 and CDR2 sequences are LGHNA and YNFKEQ. The DNA of the CDR3 is TGTGCCAGCAGCCAAGGACCCAGCGGGGGGTTCGATGAGCAGTTCTTC. Translation: CASSQGPSGGFDEQFF.

V and J are TRBV13 and TRBJ1-2; a weak D match, TRBD1 (5 bases). This CDR3 is 12 amino acids long. V lost 4 bases and J 7 bases, leaving 10 bases between the germline ends. Germline V gene sequence: CDR1 PRHDT, CDR2 FYEKMQ (reference sequence). CDR3 region: CASSYRTSGYTF. The CDR3 nucleotides read TGTGCCAGCAGCTATCGGACATCTGGCTACACCTTC.

This clone was observed a single time. The chain couples TRBV5-4 to TRBJ1-4; D gene unclear. Germline CDR1 and CDR2: SGHNT and YYREEE (reference sequence). The CDR3 extends over 17 amino acids. Trimming removed 1 base at V and 3 bases at J, with 16 bases between. In nucleotides, the CDR3 is TGTGCCAGCAGCTTGAACCCTCCAGGAGGGTCTAATGAAAAACTGTTTTTT. Translation gives CASSLNPPGGSNEKLFF.

CDR3: CASSGRGQGLRQPQHF. In DNA form, the CDR3 reads TGTGCCAGCAGTGGGCGAGGACAGGGGTTGCGTCAGCCCCAGCATTTT. The chain has TRBV6-1 and TRBJ1-5; 9 positions match TRBD1. CDR1 MNHNS and CDR2 SASEGT come from the germline V gene. V was pared by 4 bases and J by 6 bases, with 10 bases of the junction left unmatched. This CDR3 contains 16 residues.

This sequence joins TRBV9 and TRBJ1-2; TRBD1 is a possible D gene (6 bases). Germline V gene data show CDR1 as SGDLS and CDR2 as YYNGEE. Trimming took 0 bases from V and 4 from J, leaving 16 bases between them. The CDR3 length is 16 residues. The CDR3 loop is CASSVEGSGVGYGYTF. CDR3 in DNA: TGTGCCAGCAGCGTAGAAGGTTCAGGGGTCGGCTATGGCTACACCTTC.

The chain carries TRBV20-1 and TRBJ1-1; D gene uncertain. Germline CDR1 is DFQATT and CDR2 is SNEGSKA (reference sequence). The CDR3 consists of 10 residues. V gave up 3 bases and J gave up 7 bases, with 6 bases separating them. CDR3: CSARAIEAFF. For the CDR3, the DNA is TGCAGTGCTAGGGCCATTGAAGCTTTCTTT.

This chain links TRBV5-1 with TRBJ1-3; D gene uncertain. V lost 0 bases, J lost 4 bases, and 11 bases lay in between. CDR1 and CDR2 (germline): SGHRS, YFSETQ. The CDR3 covers 15 residues. The CDR3 loop is CASSLAPGKGNTIYF. The CDR3 bases are TGCGCCAGCAGCTTGGCGCCGGGGAAAGGAAACACCATATATTTT.

This sequence joins TRBV20-1 and TRBJ1-1, with a tentative D call TRBD1 (5 bases). The CDR3 covers 12 residues. Germline V gene lookup returns CDR1 DFQATT and CDR2 SNEGSKA (reference sequence). The V end was cut by 3 bases, the J end by 6 bases, with 11 bases between. The CDR3 nucleotides read TGCAGTGCTAGTTTTAGGGGCGCTGAAGCTTTCTTT. It is translated as CSASFRGAEAFF.

This clone showed up just once. The CDR3 bases are TGTGCCTGGAGTACCGCACAAGGAGGAGCTTTCTTT. Amino acid sequence: CAWSTAQGGAFF. The rearrangement links TRBV30 to TRBJ1-1; D gene uncertain. Germline V gives CDR1 GTSNPN, CDR2 SVGIG (reference sequence). V lost 2 bases, J lost 10 bases, and 14 bases lay in between. The CDR3 length is 12 residues. The whole variable domain, remainder taken from reference TRBV30 and TRBJ1-1, is SQTIHQWPATLVQPVGSPLSLECTVEGTSNPNLYWYRQAAGRGLQLLFYSVGIGQISSEVPQNLSASRPQDRQFILSSKKLLLSDSGFYLCAWSTAQGGAFFGQGTRLTVV.

The chain uses TRBV21-1 and TRBJ2-1; TRBD1 is the table's D call and was not checked against the DNA. TRBV21-1 is a listed pseudogene. This CDR3 has 17 residues. Here the CDR3 reads CASSNKYSRQGYNEQFF. In nucleotides, the CDR3 is TGTGCCAGCAGCAATAAATATAGTCGACAGGGGTACAATGAGCAGTTCTTC.

The chain employs TRBV6-5 and TRBJ2-7; D is ambiguous. The germline CDR1 and CDR2 sequences are MNHEY and SVGAGI. This CDR3 region has 14 residues. V was clipped by 4 bases and J by 2 bases, with 12 bases between them. DNA of the CDR3: TGTGCCAGCAGTTCTCCCCGACATACCTACGAGCAGTACTTC. This translates into CASSSPRHTYEQYF.

The chain links TRBV14 to TRBJ1-2; D is perhaps TRBD1 (6 bases). V was shortened by 2 bases and J by 7 bases, with 20 bases between the two germline ends. The CDR3 extends over 16 amino acids. Germline V lookup: CDR1 SGHDN, CDR2 FVKESK. This chain's CDR3 is CASSQYGGDSFRGYTF. DNA for the CDR3: TGTGCCAGCAGCCAATATGGGGGCGATTCCTTCCGTGGCTACACCTTC. Full variable domain (outside the CDR3, taken from reference TRBV14 and TRBJ1-2): EAGVTQFPSHSVIEKGQTVTLRCDPISGHDNLYWYRRVMGKEIKFLLHFVKESKQDESGMPNNRFLAERTGGTYSTLKVQPAELEDSGVYFCASSQYGGDSFRGYTFGSGTRLTVV.

This clone was seen only once. The rearrangement joins TRBV5-1 to TRBJ2-7; TRBD2 aligns across 9 bases. This CDR3 is 16 amino acids long. V was pared by 0 bases and J by 0 bases, with 4 bases of the junction left unmatched. Germline V gene sequence: CDR1 SGHRS, CDR2 YFSETQ. As DNA, the CDR3 is TGCGCCAGCAGCTTGGGCAGCGGGGGGTTCTCCTACGAGCAGTACTTC. Its protein product is CASSLGSGGFSYEQYF.

In the case of this clone: Its ends do not fully match the called genes, so a read error is possible. The CDR3 here is CASSVGFGGSNYGYTF. The CDR3 region has the DNA TGTGCCAGCAGTGTAGGTTTCGGGGGGTCGAACTATGGCTACACCTTC. This chain uses TRBV9 with TRBJ1-2; a possible D gene is TRBD1 (5 bases). There are 16 residues in the CDR3. Germline CDR1 reads SGDLS; CDR2 reads YYNGEE.